Listed below are T cell receptor beta chains from one sample, sequenced in a study of shared clonotypes between healthy human individuals. Data came from immunoSEQ multiplex PCR; TCRdb stores just in-frame clones and leaves some out. The sample carries about 1 million clones, roughly 80% recorded once. The source material was memory CD4+ T cells sorted from blood. These receptors all stem from a man between 18 and 35 years old in good health. Both conserved end residues are part of each CDR3. Fields, in order: V gene, D gene, J gene, clone size, CDR3 protein, CDR3 DNA. A D gene is named only where the DNA matches it firmly. Some rows have no size entry. The others give once, few or many, or a class for an expanded clone.

v_call: TRBV4-3
d_call: -
j_call: TRBJ1-6
clone_size: -
cdr3_aa: CASSQVGSSPLHF
cdr3_nt: TGCGCCAGCAGCCAAGTTGGGAGTTCACCCCTCCACTTT

v_call: TRBV2
d_call: TRBD1
j_call: TRBJ1-3
clone_size: -
cdr3_aa: CASSVGQTGNTIYF
cdr3_nt: TGTGCCAGCAGCGTGGGACAGACTGGAAACACCATATATTTT

v_call: TRBV10-3
d_call: TRBD1
j_call: TRBJ2-6
clone_size: -
cdr3_aa: CAISDGTGASGANVLTF
cdr3_nt: TGTGCCATCAGTGACGGGACAGGGGCTTCTGGGGCCAACGTCCTGACTTTC

v_call: TRBV10-1
d_call: -
j_call: TRBJ2-1
clone_size: -
cdr3_aa: CASSGGWGNEQFF
cdr3_nt: TGCGCCAGCAGCGGCGGATGGGGCAATGAGCAGTTCTTC

v_call: TRBV6-1
d_call: -
j_call: TRBJ2-7
clone_size: -
cdr3_aa: CASMGRSPYEQYF
cdr3_nt: TGTGCCAGCATGGGCAGGTCTCCCTACGAGCAGTACTTC

v_call: TRBV5-1
d_call: -
j_call: TRBJ1-4
clone_size: -
cdr3_aa: CASSFSGGVEKLFF
cdr3_nt: TGCGCCAGCAGCTTTTCGGGGGGCGTTGAAAAACTGTTTTTT

v_call: TRBV6-1
d_call: TRBD1
j_call: TRBJ1-3
clone_size: -
cdr3_aa: CASSEARTGGHPIYF
cdr3_nt: TGTGCCAGCAGTGAAGCCCGGACAGGGGGTCACCCCATATATTTT

v_call: TRBV12-5
d_call: TRBD1
j_call: TRBJ2-2
clone_size: -
cdr3_aa: CASGMGQGALGTGELFF
cdr3_nt: TGTGCTAGTGGTATGGGACAGGGGGCTCTTGGCACCGGGGAGCTGTTTTTT

v_call: TRBV6-1
d_call: -
j_call: TRBJ2-7
clone_size: few
cdr3_aa: CASRGVGDEQYF
cdr3_nt: TGTGCCAGCAGGGGGGTGGGAGACGAGCAGTACTTC

v_call: TRBV30
d_call: TRBD1
j_call: TRBJ1-2
clone_size: few
cdr3_aa: CAWAGGDYGYTF
cdr3_nt: TGTGCCTGGGCAGGGGGGGACTATGGCTACACCTTC

v_call: TRBV7-2
d_call: -
j_call: TRBJ2-7
clone_size: -
cdr3_aa: CASSPPPDKRSMYF
cdr3_nt: TGTGCCAGCAGCCCGCCCCCGGACAAAAGGAGCATGTACTTC

v_call: TRBV9
d_call: -
j_call: TRBJ2-2
clone_size: -
cdr3_aa: CASSPRGSGELFF
cdr3_nt: TGTGCCAGCAGCCCTAGGGGATCCGGGGAGCTGTTTTTT

v_call: TRBV6-1
d_call: TRBD1
j_call: TRBJ2-1
clone_size: -
cdr3_aa: CASSKGQGAIYEQFF
cdr3_nt: TGTGCCAGCAGTAAAGGGCAGGGGGCTATCTATGAGCAGTTCTTC

v_call: TRBV20-1
d_call: -
j_call: TRBJ1-1
clone_size: few
cdr3_aa: CSAPGVEAFF
cdr3_nt: TGCAGTGCTCCCGGGGTCGAAGCTTTCTTT

v_call: TRBV2
d_call: -
j_call: TRBJ1-6
clone_size: -
cdr3_aa: CASSEAATANSPLHF
cdr3_nt: TGTGCCAGCAGTGAAGCGGCGACAGCCAATTCACCCCTCCACTTT

v_call: TRBV30
d_call: -
j_call: TRBJ1-1
clone_size: -
cdr3_aa: CAWRAPTEAFF
cdr3_nt: TGTGCCTGGCGTGCTCCAACTGAAGCTTTCTTT

v_call: TRBV7-2
d_call: -
j_call: TRBJ1-5
clone_size: -
cdr3_aa: CASSLVADQPQHF
cdr3_nt: TGTGCCAGCAGCTTAGTGGCCGACCAGCCCCAGCATTTT

v_call: TRBV28
d_call: TRBD1
j_call: TRBJ1-4
clone_size: -
cdr3_aa: CASSLSRGRREKLFF
cdr3_nt: TGTGCCAGCAGCCTTAGCAGGGGGCGACGTGAAAAACTGTTTTTT

v_call: TRBV6-6
d_call: -
j_call: TRBJ2-7
clone_size: -
cdr3_aa: CASSYPQSSYEQYF
cdr3_nt: TGTGCCAGCAGTTACCCCCAGAGCTCCTACGAGCAGTACTTC

v_call: TRBV5-6
d_call: -
j_call: TRBJ1-1
clone_size: -
cdr3_aa: CASSGFQTKNTEAFF
cdr3_nt: TGTGCCAGCAGCGGGTTCCAGACGAAGAACACTGAAGCTTTCTTT

v_call: TRBV19
d_call: -
j_call: TRBJ2-3
clone_size: -
cdr3_aa: CASTGANTDTQYF
cdr3_nt: TGTGCCAGTACCGGGGCCAACACAGATACGCAGTATTTT

v_call: TRBV10-2
d_call: TRBD1
j_call: TRBJ2-2
clone_size: -
cdr3_aa: CASRRDRGSTGELFF
cdr3_nt: TGCGCCAGCAGGCGGGACAGGGGTAGCACCGGGGAGCTGTTTTTT

v_call: TRBV11-1
d_call: TRBD2
j_call: TRBJ2-7
clone_size: -
cdr3_aa: CASSSPTSGRYEQYF
cdr3_nt: TGTGCCAGCAGCTCGCCGACTAGCGGGAGATACGAGCAGTACTTC

v_call: TRBV13
d_call: TRBD2
j_call: TRBJ2-3
clone_size: -
cdr3_aa: CASSLVWTSGGENTDTQYF
cdr3_nt: TGTGCCAGCAGCTTAGTGTGGACTAGCGGGGGGGAAAATACAGATACGCAGTATTTT

v_call: TRBV5-1
d_call: -
j_call: TRBJ2-7
clone_size: -
cdr3_aa: CASSPGGTVSYEQYF
cdr3_nt: TGCGCCAGCAGCCCGGGCGGGACAGTATCCTACGAGCAGTACTTC

v_call: TRBV6-6
d_call: TRBD2
j_call: TRBJ2-1
clone_size: -
cdr3_aa: CASTSMGGMNNEQFF
cdr3_nt: TGTGCCAGCACCTCTATGGGGGGGATGAACAATGAGCAGTTCTTC

v_call: TRBV6-6
d_call: -
j_call: TRBJ2-7
clone_size: -
cdr3_aa: CASSYRMMVYEQYF
cdr3_nt: TGTGCCAGCAGTTACAGAATGATGGTCTACGAGCAGTACTTC

v_call: TRBV18
d_call: TRBD1
j_call: TRBJ2-7
clone_size: -
cdr3_aa: CASSLRNSGTGAYEQYF
cdr3_nt: TGTGCCAGCTCACTACGTAACTCCGGGACAGGGGCCTACGAGCAGTACTTC

v_call: TRBV6-6
d_call: TRBD2
j_call: TRBJ2-3
clone_size: once
cdr3_aa: CASAPFSGRWDTQYF
cdr3_nt: TGTGCCAGCGCGCCTTTTAGCGGGAGGTGGGATACGCAGTATTTT

v_call: TRBV6-6
d_call: -
j_call: TRBJ2-7
clone_size: few
cdr3_aa: CASRQSRGTSNEQYF
cdr3_nt: TGTGCCAGCAGACAATCCCGGGGGACGAGCAACGAGCAGTACTTC

v_call: TRBV6-6
d_call: TRBD2
j_call: TRBJ2-3
clone_size: -
cdr3_aa: CASSYGPGRADTQYF
cdr3_nt: TGTGCCAGCAGTTACGGCCCGGGGAGGGCAGATACGCAGTATTTT

v_call: TRBV7-8
d_call: TRBD2
j_call: TRBJ2-5
clone_size: -
cdr3_aa: CASSLAGGRVGETQYF
cdr3_nt: TGTGCCAGCAGCTTAGCGGGAGGGAGAGTAGGGGAGACCCAGTACTTC

v_call: TRBV27
d_call: -
j_call: TRBJ1-6
clone_size: -
cdr3_aa: CASSPGTFSPLHF
cdr3_nt: TGTGCCAGCAGTCCAGGGACGTTTTCACCCCTCCACTTT

v_call: TRBV11-2
d_call: -
j_call: TRBJ2-7
clone_size: -
cdr3_aa: CASSIDRSSYEQYF
cdr3_nt: TGTGCCAGCAGCATTGACAGGAGCTCCTACGAGCAGTACTTC

v_call: TRBV2
d_call: -
j_call: TRBJ1-1
clone_size: few
cdr3_aa: CASSRDANTEAFF
cdr3_nt: TGTGCCAGCAGTCGGGACGCTAACACTGAAGCTTTCTTT

v_call: TRBV4-1
d_call: -
j_call: TRBJ1-2
clone_size: -
cdr3_aa: CASSQDRQWSYYGYTF
cdr3_nt: TGCGCCAGCAGCCAAGACCGACAGTGGTCGTACTATGGCTACACCTTC

v_call: TRBV6-5
d_call: TRBD1
j_call: TRBJ1-2
clone_size: -
cdr3_aa: CASRKSGQGAIGYTF
cdr3_nt: TGTGCCAGCAGAAAGTCGGGACAGGGGGCGATTGGCTACACCTTC

v_call: TRBV2
d_call: -
j_call: TRBJ2-7
clone_size: -
cdr3_aa: CASMVAGYEQYF
cdr3_nt: TGTGCCAGCATGGTCGCGGGCTACGAGCAGTACTTC